This paragraph covers one TCR beta chain sequence. The target antigen is unknown. The sample belongs to a study of shared clonotypes between healthy human individuals. CD4+ cells yielded CD45RA+ naive and CD45RA-negative memory subsets. Overall study results and limits: In the sorted subsets, rarefaction showed sequencing was incomplete despite large depth. Clonotypes which were not shared had lower generation probabilities than clonotypes that all four donors shared. A small donor pool kept down the genetic and exposure-history diversity that was represented.

Some clones are missing from TCRdb's copy, which holds only in-frame ones; the method was immunoSEQ multiplex PCR. Of about 2.4 million clones in the sample, roughly 93% were seen once. V was cut by 4 bases and J by 0 bases, with 9 bases left in between. This CDR3 is built from 14 residues. Germline values: CDR1 SNHLY, CDR2 FYNNEI. What was sequenced was naive CD4+ T cells from PBMCs. The subset denotes: CD45RA+ positively selected. The chain recombines TRBV2 with TRBJ1-2, with D possibly TRBD1 on 5 matching bases. This clonotype was obtained from a man aged 18 to 29 in good health. Some clones in this sample may be carry-over from other donors' samples. CDR3 protein: CASSVQAPNYGYTF. Written as DNA, the CDR3 is TGTGCCAGCAGTGTACAGGCTCCTAACTATGGCTACACCTTC.